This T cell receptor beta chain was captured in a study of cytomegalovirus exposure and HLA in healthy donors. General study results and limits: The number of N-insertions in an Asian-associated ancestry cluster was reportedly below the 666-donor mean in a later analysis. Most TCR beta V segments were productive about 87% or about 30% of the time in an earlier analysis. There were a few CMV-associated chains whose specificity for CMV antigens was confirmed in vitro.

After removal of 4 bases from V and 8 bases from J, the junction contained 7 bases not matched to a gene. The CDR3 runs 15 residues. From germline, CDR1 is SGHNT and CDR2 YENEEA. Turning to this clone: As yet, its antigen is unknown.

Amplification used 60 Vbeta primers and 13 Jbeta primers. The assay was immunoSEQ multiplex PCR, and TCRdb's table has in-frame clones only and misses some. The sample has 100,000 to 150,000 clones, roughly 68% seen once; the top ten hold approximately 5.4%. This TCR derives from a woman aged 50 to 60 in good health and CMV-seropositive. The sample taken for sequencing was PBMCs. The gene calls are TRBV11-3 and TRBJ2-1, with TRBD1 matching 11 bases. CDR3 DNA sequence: TGTGCCAGCAGCTCGAGGGGACAGGGGGTGGATGAGCAGTTCTTC. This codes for CASSSRGQGVDEQFF.